Detailed here is one T cell receptor beta chain. What it binds is unknown. The data belong to a study of OX40 agonist ivuxolimab in advanced cancers. Study-wide results and limits: Relative to CD4+, CD8+ T cells held more expanded clones on average.

The V gene's germline CDR1 is ENHRY and CDR2 SYGVKD. V lost 8 bases, J lost 5 bases, and 13 bases lay in between. The CDR3 runs 12 residues. The assay was immunoSEQ multiplex PCR, and TCRdb's table has in-frame clones only and misses some. The sample has more than 50,000 clones; 91% are singletons. This specimen consisted of CD4+ or CD8+ T cells sorted from blood, obtained in a trial of the OX40 agonist ivuxolimab. This receptor was identified in an adult with an advanced solid tumor such as melanoma, head and neck, liver or kidney cancer. The chain carries TRBV10-3 and TRBJ2-7; TRBD1 or TRBD2 may be the D gene (6 bases each). The CDR3 region has the DNA TGTGCCATCGGAGGGGGTCGGGACGAGCAGTACTTC. As protein: CAIGGGRDEQYF.